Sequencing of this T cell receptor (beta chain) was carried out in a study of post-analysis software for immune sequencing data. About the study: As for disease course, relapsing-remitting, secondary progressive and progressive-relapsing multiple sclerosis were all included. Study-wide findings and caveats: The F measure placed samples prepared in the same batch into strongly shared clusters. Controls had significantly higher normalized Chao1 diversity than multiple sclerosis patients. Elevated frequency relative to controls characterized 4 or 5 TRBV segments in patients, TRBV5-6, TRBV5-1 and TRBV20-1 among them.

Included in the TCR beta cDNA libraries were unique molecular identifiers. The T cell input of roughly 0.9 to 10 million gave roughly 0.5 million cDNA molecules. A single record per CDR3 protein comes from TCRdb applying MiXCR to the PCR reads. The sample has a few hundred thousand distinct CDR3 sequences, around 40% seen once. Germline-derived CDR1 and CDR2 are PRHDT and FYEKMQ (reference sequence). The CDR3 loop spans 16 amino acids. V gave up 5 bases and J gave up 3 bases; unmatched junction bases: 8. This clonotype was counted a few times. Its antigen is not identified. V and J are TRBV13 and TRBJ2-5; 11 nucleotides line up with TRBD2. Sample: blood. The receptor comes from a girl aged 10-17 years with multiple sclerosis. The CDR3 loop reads CASSNRLAGLKETQYF. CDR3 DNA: TGTGCCAGCAGCAACCGACTAGCGGGGCTAAAAGAGACCCAGTACTTC.